This note documents a single T cell receptor (beta chain) sequence. Sequenced by immunoSEQ multiplex PCR; TCRdb stores in-frame clones only, minus some. The sample has 50,000 to 65,000 clones, approximately 80% seen once; the top ten hold approximately 6%. Germline CDR1 is MNHNS and CDR2 is SASEGT. The CDR3 runs to 14 residues. The ends were cut back, 3 bases at V and 4 bases at J, with 10 bases in the middle. The sample comes from a study of PD-L1 blockade in urothelial cancer. The wider study: The patients' atezolizumab therapy, 1,200 mg intravenously every 3 weeks, started at some point between 2013 and 2014. Once treatment had started, blood was analyzed at 3 weeks (second dose) and again at 6 weeks.

The chain carries TRBV6-1 and TRBJ1-3, with D uncertain. This TCR was recovered from a middle-aged man with urothelial cancer. The input for sequencing was PBMCs, taken around atezolizumab (anti-PD-L1) treatment. The CDR3 bases are TGTGCCAGCAGTGAGGCTGGGCACGGAAACACCATATATTTT. It codes for CASSEAGHGNTIYF.